One sample yielded the 27 T cell receptor beta chains listed below, sequenced in a study of blood T cell repertoires in COVID-19. The repertoire was sequenced with immunoSEQ multiplex PCR; TCRdb's copy has only in-frame clones and lacks some. The repertoire holds 200,000 to 300,000 clones, 75% to 90% seen once, with over 8.5% in the top ten. Material for sequencing was peripheral blood. The source is a human donor in a cohort sampled during active COVID-19.

The rearrangement links TRBV7-2 to TRBJ2-7; tentative D call: TRBD1 (5 bases). Trimming removed 1 base at V and 4 bases at J, with 11 bases between. The CDR3 runs to 14 residues. CDR1 and CDR2 (germline): SGHTA, FQGNSA. CDR3 amino acids: CASSLGQWGYEQYF. CDR3 bases: TGTGCCAGCAGCTTAGGACAGTGGGGTTACGAGCAGTACTTC.

The chain couples TRBV19 to TRBJ1-6, with D possibly matching TRBD1 (6 bases). CDR1 is LNHDA and CDR2 is SQIVND in the germline V gene (reference sequence). CDR3 length: 14 residues. V was pared by 5 bases and J by 7 bases, with 12 bases between. The CDR3 region is CASSATGNNSPLHF. CDR3 sequence (DNA): TGTGCCAGTAGTGCCACAGGGAACAATTCACCCCTCCACTTT.

CDR3 protein: CASSPRGPGGEGAQPQHF. The CDR3 coding sequence is TGTGCCAGCAGCCCTAGGGGGCCAGGGGGCGAAGGGGCTCAGCCCCAGCATTTT. V and J are TRBV7-2 and TRBJ1-5, with TRBD1 matching 8 bases. The junction had 18 bases not matched to a gene; V was cut back by 5 bases and J by 6 bases. The CDR3 is made up of 18 amino acids. Germline lookup yields CDR1 SGHTA and CDR2 FQGNSA.

This chain joins TRBV11-2 and TRBJ1-3, with a weak D call TRBD1 (6 bases). Looked up from germline, CDR1 is SGHAT and CDR2 is FQNNGV. The CDR3 consists of 15 residues. V gave up 4 bases and J gave up 0 bases, with 10 bases separating them. CDR3 protein: CASSSRGSSGNTIYF. The CDR3 bases are TGTGCCAGCAGCTCCAGGGGCAGCTCTGGAAACACCATATATTTT.

The J gene is TRBJ1-2, the V gene TRBV5-6; 7 bases line up with TRBD1. The CDR3 totals 14 residues. The ends lost 5 bases at V and 2 bases at J; junction bases unmatched: 6. Per germline, CDR1 SGHDT and CDR2 YYEEEE. The CDR3 here is CASSWTGTNYGYTF. CDR3 DNA: TGTGCCAGCAGTTGGACAGGAACCAACTATGGCTACACCTTC.

This clone was picked up a small number of times. This chain uses TRBV5-4 with TRBJ1-2; 8 bases match TRBD1. CDR3 length: 14 amino acids. Trimming removed 2 bases from V and 3 bases from J; junction bases left unmatched: 3. The V gene's germline CDR1 is SGHNT and CDR2 YYREEE (reference sequence). The DNA for the CDR3 is TGTGCCAGCAGCTTTAACAGGGGGGACTATGGCTACACCTTC. Encoded protein: CASSFNRGDYGYTF. Filled out from reference TRBV5-4 and TRBJ1-2, the complete variable domain reads ETGVTQSPTHLIKTRGQQVTLRCSSQSGHNTVSWYQQALGQGPQFIFQYYREEENGRGNFPPRFSGLQFPNYSSELNVNALELDDSALYLCASSFNRGDYGYTFGSGTRLTVV.

At least ten counts were recorded for this clone. V gene TRBV11-2 combines with J gene TRBJ2-2; D possibly corresponds to TRBD1 (5 bases). Deletions cut 4 bases from V and 6 bases from J, with 21 bases between. This CDR3 spans 17 amino acids. Germline CDR1 is SGHAT and CDR2 is FQNNGV. CDR3 coding DNA: TGTGCCAGCAGCTCTTCTTTACCAGGGATCAAGCCCGGGGAGCTGTTTTTT. Its protein is CASSSSLPGIKPGELFF.

Worth noting for this clone: This sample includes further DNA sequences coding for the same CDR3. The J gene is TRBJ2-3, the V gene TRBV9; D may be TRBD1 (6 bases). The length of the CDR3 is 14 residues. Trimming removed 0 bases at V and 2 bases at J, with 7 bases between. Germline values: CDR1 SGDLS, CDR2 YYNGEE. The CDR3: CASSVGQATDTQYF. The CDR3 nucleotides are TGTGCCAGCAGCGTAGGACAGGCCACAGATACGCAGTATTTT.

The V and J genes are TRBV18 and TRBJ1-6; no clear D gene. Germline loops: CDR1 KGHSH, CDR2 LQKENI. The V end lost 3 bases, the J end lost 0 bases, and 12 bases lay between the germline ends. The CDR3 is 17 amino acids. CDR3 bases: TGTGCCAGCTCACCCAGGCAGGCGAGCTCCTATAATTCACCCCTCCACTTT. Its translation: CASSPRQASSYNSPLHF.

The rearrangement uses TRBV29-1 and TRBJ1-1; tentatively, D is TRBD1 (5 bases). CDR1 is SQVTM, CDR2 ANQGSEA, per germline. There are 14 residues in the CDR3. V was pared by 5 bases and J by 1 base, with 14 bases between. The CDR3 bases are TGCAGCGTTACCTTGGACACGTCGAACACTGAAGCTTTCTTT. This gives the protein CSVTLDTSNTEAFF.

CDR3 sequence (DNA): TGTGCCAGCAGTAAGCGGGATGGAGATACGCAGTATTTT. This gives the protein CASSKRDGDTQYF. The V call is TRBV25-1, the J call TRBJ2-3; TRBD2 aligns across 7 bases. Looked up from germline, CDR1 is MGHDK and CDR2 is SYGVNS. The CDR3 runs 13 residues. Trimming cost V 5 bases and J 5 bases; bases outside gene matches: 4. The whole variable domain, filled in from reference TRBV25-1 and TRBJ2-3, reads EADIYQTPRYLVIGTGKKITLECSQTMGHDKMYWYQQDPGMELHLIHYSYGVNSTEKGDLSSESTVSRIRTEHFPLTLESARPSHTSQYLCASSKRDGDTQYFGPGTRLTVL.

The gene calls are TRBV6-4 and TRBJ2-1; no reliable D call. The germline gives CDR1 MRHNA, CDR2 SNTAGT. The CDR3 is made up of 16 amino acids. V was shortened by 0 bases and J by 5 bases, with 14 bases between the two germline ends. The chain's CDR3 is CASSDSTTPTHNEQFF. In nucleotides, the CDR3 is TGTGCCAGCAGTGACTCGACAACCCCCACACACAATGAGCAGTTCTTC.

V usage is TRBV19 and J usage is TRBJ2-3; tentatively, D is TRBD2 (5 bases). Trimming pared 6 bases from V and 2 bases from J, leaving 9 bases between. CDR3 size: 13 residues. Germline lookup yields CDR1 LNHDA and CDR2 SQIVND (reference sequence). Here the CDR3 reads CASSRDYTDTQYF. In nucleotides, the CDR3 is TGTGCCAGTAGCCGAGACTACACAGATACGCAGTATTTT.

The chain couples TRBV3-1 (or the pseudogene TRBV3-2) to TRBJ1-1, with 8 bases that match TRBD1. The CDR3 contains 15 residues. V shed 0 bases, J shed 7 bases, and the junction held 7 bases outside the gene matches. Germline CDR1 is LGHDT and CDR2 is YNNKEL (reference sequence). CDR3 amino acids: CASSQDFSGGNEAFF. The CDR3 DNA follows: TGTGCCAGCAGCCAAGATTTTTCAGGGGGCAATGAAGCTTTCTTT.

J is TRBJ2-7 and V is TRBV6-6; D perhaps matches TRBD1 (5 bases). The CDR3 contains 17 residues. The V gene lost 5 bases and the J gene lost 3 bases, with 23 bases spanning the gap. Germline V gene lookup returns CDR1 MNHNY and CDR2 SVGAGI (reference sequence). CDR3 nucleotides: TGTGCCAGCAGTCCACTGACAGTCGGCCCCCCTAACTACGAGCAGTACTTC. Amino acids: CASSPLTVGPPNYEQYF.

As concerns this clone: Other DNA sequences of this sample code for an identical CDR3. The CDR3 spells CASSLQGGYGYTF. The DNA for the CDR3 is TGTGCCAGCAGCCTACAGGGGGGCTATGGCTACACCTTC. The rearrangement links TRBV7-3 to TRBJ1-2; TRBD1 matches 8 bases. Germline values: CDR1 SGHTA, CDR2 FQGTGA. With V trimmed by 5 bases and J by 4 bases, 3 bases remained unmatched. The CDR3 consists of 13 residues.

The chain carries TRBV29-1 and TRBJ2-3, with D hard to call. Germline CDR1 reads SQVTM; CDR2 reads ANQGSEA. V was shortened by 4 bases and J by 7 bases, with 9 bases between the two germline ends. This CDR3 region has 11 residues. The CDR3: CSVVLLNTQYF. The CDR3 DNA sequence: TGCAGCGTTGTTCTCCTAAATACGCAGTATTTT.

The chain joins TRBV28 to TRBJ2-7; D is possibly TRBD2 (6 bases). This CDR3 has 12 residues. V was clipped by 4 bases and J by 7 bases, with 11 bases between them. Germline V gene lookup returns CDR1 MDHEN and CDR2 SYDVKM. CDR3 amino acids: CASSSPGREQYF. Written as DNA, the CDR3 is TGTGCCAGCAGTTCCCCAGGGAGGGAGCAGTACTTC.

This clone was found once. This chain uses TRBV11-2 with TRBJ2-2; 9 bases align to TRBD2. CDR1 SGHAT and CDR2 FQNNGV come from the germline V gene. There are 16 residues in the CDR3. J lost 2 bases, V lost 1 base, and 2 bases had no gene match. CDR3 sequence (DNA): TGTGCCAGCAGCTTAGGCGGGGGGGTTAACACCGGGGAGCTGTTTTTT. Its translation: CASSLGGGVNTGELFF.

The chain uses TRBV12-5 and TRBJ2-1; TRBD2 matches 12 bases. Looked up from germline, CDR1 is LGHNT and CDR2 is FRNRAP. J was trimmed by 0 bases and V by 5 bases; bases with no gene match: 5. CDR3 length: 17 residues. The CDR3 reads CASGNGLAGFSYNEQFF. The CDR3 nucleotides are TGTGCTAGTGGTAACGGACTAGCGGGGTTCTCCTACAATGAGCAGTTCTTC. Looking up the rest from reference TRBV12-5 and TRBJ2-1 gives the full variable domain: DARVTQTPRHKVTEMGQEVTMRCQPILGHNTVFWYRQTMMQGLELLAYFRNRAPLDDSGMPKDRFSAEMPDATLATLKIQPSEPRDSAVYFCASGNGLAGFSYNEQFFGPGTRLTVL.

The chain links TRBV19 to TRBJ1-5; no firm D call. Trimming removed 3 bases at V and 2 bases at J, with 8 bases between. The CDR3 covers 14 residues. Germline CDR1 reads LNHDA; CDR2 reads SQIVND (reference sequence). CDR3 region: CASSIAAGNQPQHF. The CDR3, as DNA: TGTGCCAGTAGTATTGCGGCAGGCAATCAGCCCCAGCATTTT.

V usage is TRBV2 and J usage is TRBJ1-1, with D uncertain. The V gene's germline CDR1 is SNHLY and CDR2 FYNNEI. This CDR3 is 11 amino acids long. Trimming cost V 5 bases and J 7 bases, with 8 bases left between them. The CDR3 sequence is CASSSYSEAFF. The CDR3 nucleotides read TGTGCCAGCAGTTCCTATAGTGAAGCTTTCTTT. Supplemented by reference TRBV2 and TRBJ1-1, the full variable domain reads EPEVTQTPSHQVTQMGQEVILRCVPISNHLYFYWYRQILGQKVEFLVSFYNNEISEKSEIFDDQFSVERPDGSNFTLKIRSTKLEDSAMYFCASSSYSEAFFGQGTRLTVV.

The CDR3 sequence: CASSSQAPSYNEQFF. DNA for the CDR3: TGTGCCAGCAGCTCGCAAGCCCCTTCCTACAATGAGCAGTTCTTC. This chain uses TRBV7-3 with TRBJ2-1, with D uncertain. Between the trimmed V and J ends, which lost 4 bases and 1 base, there was a span of 11 bases. Germline values: CDR1 SGHTA, CDR2 FQGTGA. The CDR3 is 15 residues long. The full variable domain, completed using reference TRBV7-3 and TRBJ2-1, is GAGVSQTPSNKVTEKGKYVELRCDPISGHTALYWYRQSLGQGPEFLIYFQGTGAADDSGLPNDRFFAVRPEGSVSTLKIQRTERGDSAVYLCASSSQAPSYNEQFFGPGTRLTVL.

The rearrangement links TRBV27 to TRBJ2-1, with D maybe TRBD1 (6 bases). This CDR3 has 14 residues. V was cut by 5 bases and J by 4 bases, with 12 bases left in between. Germline values: CDR1 MNHEY, CDR2 SMNVEV (reference sequence). The CDR3: CASSPITGYNEQFF. The CDR3, as DNA: TGTGCCAGCAGTCCAATCACAGGGTACAATGAGCAGTTCTTC.

The chain carries TRBV19 and TRBJ1-2; D is unclear. CDR3 size: 14 residues. Germline V gene sequence: CDR1 LNHDA, CDR2 SQIVND (reference sequence). V gave up 3 bases and J gave up 4 bases, with 12 bases separating them. The CDR3 sequence is CASSINRPLYGYTF. CDR3 nucleotides: TGTGCCAGTAGTATCAACAGACCTCTCTATGGCTACACCTTC.

The chain recombines TRBV5-4 with TRBJ1-1, with D perhaps matching TRBD1 (5 bases). Germline V gene sequence: CDR1 SGHNT, CDR2 YYREEE (reference sequence). Trimming left V 4 bases short and J 1 base short, with 14 bases between. The CDR3 is made up of 15 amino acids. CDR3 loop: CASSGDLIGNTEAFF. CDR3 sequence (DNA): TGTGCCAGCAGCGGGGACTTGATTGGGAACACTGAAGCTTTCTTT.

The gene calls are TRBV4-2 and TRBJ1-1; D is uncertain. Germline V gene lookup returns CDR1 LGHNA and CDR2 YNFKEQ. CDR3 size: 16 residues. Trimming cost V 1 base and J 1 base, with 13 bases left between them. In DNA, the CDR3 is TGTGCCAGCAGCCAAGTTAACAGTCCTTCGAACACTGAAGCTTTCTTT. Protein product: CASSQVNSPSNTEAFF.